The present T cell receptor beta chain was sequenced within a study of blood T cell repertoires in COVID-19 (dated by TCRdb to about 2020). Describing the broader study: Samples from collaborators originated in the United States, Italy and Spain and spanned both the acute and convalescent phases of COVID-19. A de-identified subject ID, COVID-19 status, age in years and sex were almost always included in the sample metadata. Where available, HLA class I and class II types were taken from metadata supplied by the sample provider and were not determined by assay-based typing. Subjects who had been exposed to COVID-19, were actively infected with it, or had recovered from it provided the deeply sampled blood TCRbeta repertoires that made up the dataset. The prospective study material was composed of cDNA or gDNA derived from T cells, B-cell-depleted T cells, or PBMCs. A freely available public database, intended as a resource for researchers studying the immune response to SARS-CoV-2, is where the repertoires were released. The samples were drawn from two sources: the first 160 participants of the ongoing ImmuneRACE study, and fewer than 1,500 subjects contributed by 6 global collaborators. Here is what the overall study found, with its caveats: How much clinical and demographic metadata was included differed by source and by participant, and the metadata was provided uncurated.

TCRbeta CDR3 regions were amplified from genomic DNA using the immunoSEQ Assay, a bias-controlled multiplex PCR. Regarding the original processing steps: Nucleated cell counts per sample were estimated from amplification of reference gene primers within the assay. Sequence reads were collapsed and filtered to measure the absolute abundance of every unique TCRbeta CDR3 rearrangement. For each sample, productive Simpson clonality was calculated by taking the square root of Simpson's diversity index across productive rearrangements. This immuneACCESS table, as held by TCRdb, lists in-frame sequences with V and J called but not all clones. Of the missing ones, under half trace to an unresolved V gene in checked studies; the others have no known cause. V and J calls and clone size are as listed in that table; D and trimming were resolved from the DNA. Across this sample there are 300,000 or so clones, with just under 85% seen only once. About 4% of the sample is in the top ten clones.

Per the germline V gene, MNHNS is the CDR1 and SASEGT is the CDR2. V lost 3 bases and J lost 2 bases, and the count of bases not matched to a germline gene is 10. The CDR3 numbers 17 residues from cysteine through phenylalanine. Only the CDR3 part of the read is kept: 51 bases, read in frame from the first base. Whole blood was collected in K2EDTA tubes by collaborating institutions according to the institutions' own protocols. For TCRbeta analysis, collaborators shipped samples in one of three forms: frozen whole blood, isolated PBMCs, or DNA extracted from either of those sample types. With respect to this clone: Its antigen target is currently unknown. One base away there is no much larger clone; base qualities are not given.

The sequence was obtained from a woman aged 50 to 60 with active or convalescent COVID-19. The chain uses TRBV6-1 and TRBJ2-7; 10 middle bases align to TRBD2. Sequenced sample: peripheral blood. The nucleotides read TGTGCCAGCAGTGAGACCATAGCGGGAGGCCTCACCTACGAGCAGTACTTC. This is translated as CASSETIAGGLTYEQYF.